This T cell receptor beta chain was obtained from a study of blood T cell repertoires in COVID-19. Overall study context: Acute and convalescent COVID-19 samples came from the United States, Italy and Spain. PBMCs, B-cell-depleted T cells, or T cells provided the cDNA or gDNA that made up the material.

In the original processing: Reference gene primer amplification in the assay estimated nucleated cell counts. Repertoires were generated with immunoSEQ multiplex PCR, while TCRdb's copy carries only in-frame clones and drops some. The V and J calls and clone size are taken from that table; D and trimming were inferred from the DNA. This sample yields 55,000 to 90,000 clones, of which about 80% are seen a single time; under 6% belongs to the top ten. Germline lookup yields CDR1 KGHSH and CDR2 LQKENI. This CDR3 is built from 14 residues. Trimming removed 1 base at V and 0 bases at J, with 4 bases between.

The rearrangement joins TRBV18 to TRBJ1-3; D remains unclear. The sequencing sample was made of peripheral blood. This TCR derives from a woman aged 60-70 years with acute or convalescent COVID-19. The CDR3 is CASSPLSSGNTIYF. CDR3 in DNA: TGTGCCAGCTCACCACTGAGCTCTGGAAACACCATATATTTT.